This TCR beta chain comes out of a study of OX40 agonist ivuxolimab in advanced cancers. About the study as a whole: Ivuxolimab was a fully human IgG2 agonistic monoclonal antibody targeting the costimulatory receptor OX40 (CD134). Intravenous ivuxolimab was administered to patients every 2 weeks at six dose levels: 0.01, 0.1, 0.3, 1.5, 3 and 10 mg/kg. Among the approximately 54 dose-escalation patients, about 20 had hepatocellular carcinoma, about 15 melanoma, 9 renal cell carcinoma and 9 head and neck cancer. The dose-escalation cohort was about 83% male with a mean age of about 58 years, ranging from about 23 to 85. Prior anti-PD-1, anti-PD-L1 or anti-CTLA-4 therapy was permitted, and 40% of dose-escalation patients had received checkpoint inhibitors. Partial responses occurred in three dose-escalation patients: two with cutaneous melanoma and one with hepatocellular carcinoma. The point of sequencing TCRbeta in the periphery was to test whether ivuxolimab changed TCR sequence diversity and drove clonal T-cell expansion. The paper reports the monotherapy dose-escalation portion (N ≈ 50 patients) of the phase I ivuxolimab trial. Findings and caveats that apply to the study as a whole: Partial responders in the 0.1-3.0 mg/kg groups had among the lowest normalized peripheral clonal expansion, especially among CD8+ T cells. Which antigens the clonally expanded peripheral T cells were specific for was not determined. At doses from 0.1 to 3.0 mg/kg, clonal expansion was seen in both CD4+ and CD8+ blood T cells between baseline and week 6. Low levels of normalized T-cell clonal expansion were also shown by some nonresponding patients. On average, CD8+ T cells showed more expanded clones than CD4+ T cells after ivuxolimab.

Patients with a history of autoimmune disease or receiving systemic immunosuppression were excluded from the trial. Peripheral blood for TCR sequencing was drawn from every dose cohort at baseline, at cycle 4 day 1 and at cycle 7 day 1. Samples came from an open-label, multicenter, first-in-human phase I dose-escalation trial of ivuxolimab. The trial enrolled adults with locally advanced or metastatic head and neck squamous cell, hepatocellular, melanoma or renal cell carcinoma. Before TCR sequencing, CD4+ T cells and CD8+ T cells from peripheral blood were sorted into separate populations. Points on this clone: It lacks a known antigen. The sample holds no much larger clone one base away, and base qualities are not on file.

Genomic DNA was isolated from the sorted cells so that the TCRbeta CDR3 region could be sequenced. TCRbeta CDR3 regions were sequenced using the immunoSEQ Assay. This is the immuneACCESS table as TCRdb keeps it, with only in-frame sequences that have V and J called. A part of the clones is gone; compared with another copy, unresolved V genes explain less than half, and the rest is unexplained. For this sample there are fewer than 85,000 clones; 82% appear just once. Of the sample, approximately 5% falls within the top ten clones. CDR1 and CDR2, looked up from the germline V gene, are SQVTM and ANQGSEA. The CDR3 has 14 amino acids, counting the end cysteine and phenylalanine. Only CDR3 DNA remains: 42 bases, in frame from the first base. V loses 4 bases at its end and J loses 1 base; junction bases beyond the gene matches: 6.

Recombination connected TRBV29-1 to TRBJ2-5, with TRBD1 matching 7 junction bases. This receptor was identified in an adult with an advanced solid tumor such as melanoma, head and neck, liver or kidney cancer. This material consisted of CD4+ or CD8+ T cells sorted from blood, taken in a trial of the OX40 agonist ivuxolimab. The CDR3 reads CSVGQGSSQETQYF. The DNA sequence is TGCAGCGTTGGACAGGGTAGTTCCCAAGAGACCCAGTACTTC.